The rows below give T cell receptor beta chains drawn from one sample of a study of shared clonotypes between healthy human individuals. Sequencing was performed with immunoSEQ multiplex PCR; in TCRdb, only in-frame clones are kept and a portion is missing. The profile covers about 1,900,000 clones, with over 85% appearing a single time and 0.9% to 1.5% taken by the ten largest. The material sequenced was naive CD8+ T cells sorted from blood. Every receptor here comes from a man between 18 and 35 years old in good health. The CDR3 runs from the conserved cysteine through the conserved F or W. The D gene is left open where the match is weak. Size values are once, few and many counts, or a class for expanded clones, and some rows have none.

V: TRBV11-2; size: NA; J: TRBJ1-1; D: NA; length: 15; CDR3: CASSLAAVQNTEAFF; DNA: TGTGCCAGCAGCTTAGCGGCAGTTCAGAACACTGAAGCTTTCTTT
V: TRBV7-7; size: NA; J: TRBJ2-5; D: NA; length: 14; CDR3: CASSLVGGLETQYF; DNA: TGTGCTAGCAGCTTAGTAGGAGGGTTAGAGACCCAGTACTTC
V: TRBV11-2; size: NA; J: TRBJ1-1; D: NA; length: 13; CDR3: CASSPGTSTEAFF; DNA: TGTGCCAGCAGCCCGGGGACGAGCACTGAAGCTTTCTTT
V: TRBV6-5; size: NA; J: TRBJ2-3; D: TRBD2; length: 15; CDR3: CASSGSGSRADTQYF; DNA: TGTGCCAGCAGTGGTAGCGGGAGCCGCGCAGATACGCAGTATTTT
V: TRBV30; size: NA; J: TRBJ1-1; D: NA; length: 15; CDR3: CATAWGKDMNTEAFF; DNA: TGTGCAACGGCGTGGGGGAAAGATATGAACACTGAAGCTTTCTTT
V: TRBV19; size: NA; J: TRBJ2-1; D: TRBD2; length: 15; CDR3: CASSILSGILNEQFF; DNA: TGTGCCAGTAGTATTCTCAGCGGGATACTCAATGAGCAGTTCTTC
V: TRBV9; size: NA; J: TRBJ1-5; D: TRBD1; length: 14; CDR3: CASSVGDDRGRQHF; DNA: TGTGCCAGCAGCGTTGGGGATGACAGGGGGAGGCAGCATTTT
V: TRBV7-9; size: NA; J: TRBJ2-7; D: TRBD2; length: 14; CDR3: CASTSSGGSYEQYF; DNA: TGTGCCAGCACGTCTAGCGGGGGGTCTTACGAGCAGTACTTC
V: TRBV5-1; size: NA; J: TRBJ1-1; D: NA; length: 14; CDR3: CASSPGQRDTEAFF; DNA: TGCGCCAGCAGCCCTGGACAGAGAGATACTGAAGCTTTCTTT
V: TRBV9; size: NA; J: TRBJ2-7; D: TRBD1; length: 15; CDR3: CASSVRGGSDYEQYF; DNA: TGTGCCAGCAGCGTCCGAGGGGGCTCCGACTACGAGCAGTACTTC
V: TRBV9; size: NA; J: TRBJ2-1; D: NA; length: 16; CDR3: CASSPRALRDDNEQFF; DNA: TGTGCCAGCAGCCCACGGGCTCTACGGGACGACAATGAGCAGTTCTTC
V: TRBV19; size: NA; J: TRBJ1-3; D: NA; length: 14; CDR3: CASSPPGAGNTIYF; DNA: TGTGCCAGTAGTCCGCCTGGGGCTGGAAACACCATATATTTT
V: TRBV6-5; size: once; J: TRBJ2-5; D: NA; length: 13; CDR3: CASSPRNQETQYF; DNA: TGTGCCAGCAGCCCGCGGAACCAAGAGACCCAGTACTTC
V: TRBV7-8; size: NA; J: TRBJ2-6; D: NA; length: 19; CDR3: CASSLVMDSLLSGANVLTF; DNA: TGTGCCAGCAGCTTAGTGATGGACAGCTTACTCTCTGGGGCCAACGTCCTGACTTTC
V: TRBV5-1; size: once; J: TRBJ2-1; D: TRBD1; length: 14; CDR3: CASSPLTGGNEQFF; DNA: TGCGCCAGCAGCCCCCTGACAGGGGGCAATGAGCAGTTCTTC
V: TRBV27; size: NA; J: TRBJ1-2; D: NA; length: 20; CDR3: CASSFRTVRPTGPSNYGYTF; DNA: TGTGCCAGCAGTTTCAGGACGGTCCGACCGACAGGTCCCTCTAACTATGGCTACACCTTC
V: TRBV10-2; size: NA; J: TRBJ2-3; D: TRBD2; length: 15; CDR3: CASSAEGGATDTQYF; DNA: TGCGCCAGCAGTGCCGAGGGAGGGGCCACAGATACGCAGTATTTT
V: TRBV5-5; size: NA; J: TRBJ2-7; D: NA; length: 14; CDR3: CASSFGSGNHEQYF; DNA: TGTGCCAGCAGCTTTGGGTCAGGGAACCACGAGCAGTACTTC
V: TRBV7-9; size: NA; J: TRBJ2-7; D: NA; length: 13; CDR3: CASSPRVDDEQYF; DNA: TGTGCCAGCAGCCCCCGGGTGGACGACGAGCAGTACTTC
V: TRBV27; size: NA; J: TRBJ1-1; D: NA; length: 14; CDR3: CASSLSWGRTEAFF; DNA: TGTGCCAGCAGTTTATCTTGGGGTAGAACTGAAGCTTTCTTT
V: TRBV28; size: NA; J: TRBJ2-7; D: NA; length: 14; CDR3: CASSLFGRGYEQYF; DNA: TGTGCCAGCAGTTTATTTGGCAGGGGATACGAGCAGTACTTC
V: TRBV27; size: NA; J: TRBJ2-7; D: NA; length: 15; CDR3: CASSLSPPLFYEQYF; DNA: TGTGCCAGCAGTTTATCCCCCCCCCTGTTTTACGAGCAGTACTTC
V: TRBV30; size: NA; J: TRBJ1-1; D: TRBD1; length: 17; CDR3: CAWSPPVMDRANTEAFF; DNA: TGTGCCTGGAGTCCCCCGGTAATGGACAGGGCGAACACTGAAGCTTTCTTT
V: TRBV29-1; size: NA; J: TRBJ1-1; D: NA; length: 17; CDR3: CSVEGGRGGSLSTEAFF; DNA: TGCAGCGTTGAAGGTGGCAGGGGAGGGTCCTTAAGCACTGAAGCTTTCTTT
V: TRBV27; size: NA; J: TRBJ2-3; D: TRBD2; length: 16; CDR3: CASSWGSGGLTDTQYF; DNA: TGTGCCAGCAGTTGGGGTAGCGGGGGGCTCACAGATACGCAGTATTTT
V: TRBV9; size: NA; J: TRBJ2-5; D: NA; length: 14; CDR3: CASSVGGSQETQYF; DNA: TGTGCCAGCAGCGTAGGTGGCAGCCAAGAGACCCAGTACTTC
V: TRBV9; size: NA; J: TRBJ1-3; D: NA; length: 17; CDR3: CASSVGLTMMSGNTIYF; DNA: TGTGCCAGCAGCGTGGGACTTACAATGATGTCTGGAAACACCATATATTTT
V: TRBV9; size: NA; J: TRBJ2-6; D: TRBD1; length: 16; CDR3: CASSPRTGFGANVLTF; DNA: TGTGCCAGCAGCCCCCGGACAGGCTTTGGGGCCAACGTCCTGACTTTC
V: TRBV11-2; size: NA; J: TRBJ2-4; D: TRBD1; length: 13; CDR3: CASSLLTGDIQYF; DNA: TGTGCCAGCAGCTTACTAACAGGGGACATTCAGTACTTC
V: TRBV7-9; size: NA; J: TRBJ2-7; D: TRBD2; length: 14; CDR3: CASSPAGRGYEQYF; DNA: TGTGCCAGCAGCCCAGCGGGGAGGGGTTACGAGCAGTACTTC
V: TRBV5-6; size: NA; J: TRBJ2-3; D: NA; length: 12; CDR3: CASSLVQDTQYF; DNA: TGTGCCAGCAGCTTGGTCCAAGACACGCAGTATTTT
V: TRBV4-1; size: NA; J: TRBJ2-5; D: NA; length: 12; CDR3: CATGDLQETQYF; DNA: TGCGCCACGGGGGACCTCCAAGAGACCCAGTACTTC
V: TRBV28; size: NA; J: TRBJ2-1; D: NA; length: 15; CDR3: CASSSTGVAYNEQFF; DNA: TGTGCCAGCAGTTCAACCGGCGTAGCCTACAATGAGCAGTTCTTC
V: TRBV4-1; size: NA; J: TRBJ2-3; D: NA; length: 13; CDR3: CASSQVSTDTQYF; DNA: TGCGCCAGCAGCCAAGTTAGCACAGATACGCAGTATTTT
V: TRBV27; size: once; J: TRBJ2-1; D: TRBD2; length: 13; CDR3: CASGGLAGNEQFF; DNA: TGTGCCAGCGGCGGACTAGCGGGAAATGAGCAGTTCTTC
V: TRBV6-1; size: NA; J: TRBJ2-7; D: NA; length: 15; CDR3: CASSEGYNKHYEQYF; DNA: TGTGCCAGCAGTGAAGGATACAACAAGCACTACGAGCAGTACTTC
V: TRBV5-1; size: NA; J: TRBJ2-7; D: TRBD1; length: 13; CDR3: CASSYTGADEQYF; DNA: TGCGCCAGCAGCTACACAGGGGCGGACGAGCAGTACTTC
V: TRBV7-8; size: once; J: TRBJ2-7; D: NA; length: 15; CDR3: CASSLMRADSYEQYF; DNA: TGTGCCAGCAGCTTAATGAGGGCGGACTCCTACGAGCAGTACTTC
V: TRBV6-5; size: NA; J: TRBJ2-5; D: TRBD2; length: 14; CDR3: CASSFLAVGETQYF; DNA: TGTGCCAGCAGTTTCCTAGCGGTCGGGGAGACCCAGTACTTC
V: TRBV29-1; size: NA; J: TRBJ2-2; D: NA; length: 13; CDR3: CSAAEALTGELFF; DNA: TGCAGCGCGGCGGAGGCTTTAACCGGGGAGCTGTTTTTT
V: TRBV6-1; size: NA; J: TRBJ2-7; D: TRBD1; length: 14; CDR3: CASTEGGESYEQYF; DNA: TGTGCCAGCACCGAAGGGGGCGAGAGCTACGAGCAGTACTTC
V: TRBV5-5; size: NA; J: TRBJ1-1; D: NA; length: 14; CDR3: CASSLGQGWTEAFF; DNA: TGTGCCAGCAGCTTGGGTCAGGGTTGGACTGAAGCTTTCTTT
V: TRBV7-9; size: NA; J: TRBJ2-3; D: TRBD1; length: 15; CDR3: CASSTTDRPTDTQYF; DNA: TGTGCCAGCAGCACCACGGACAGGCCCACAGATACGCAGTATTTT
V: TRBV7-9; size: once; J: TRBJ2-1; D: NA; length: 12; CDR3: CASSYQAGEQFF; DNA: TGTGCCAGCAGTTATCAGGCGGGCGAGCAGTTCTTC
V: TRBV30; size: once; J: TRBJ2-1; D: NA; length: 14; CDR3: CAWGEGAGSNEQFF; DNA: TGTGCCTGGGGGGAGGGGGCAGGGTCGAATGAGCAGTTCTTC
V: TRBV7-9; size: NA; J: TRBJ2-1; D: NA; length: 12; CDR3: CASSPLPSEQFF; DNA: TGTGCCAGCAGCCCGCTGCCTAGTGAGCAGTTCTTC
V: TRBV28; size: NA; J: TRBJ2-5; D: NA; length: 14; CDR3: CASRLGQLGETQYF; DNA: TGTGCCAGCAGACTAGGACAGTTGGGAGAGACCCAGTACTTC
V: TRBV11-2; size: NA; J: TRBJ2-7; D: NA; length: 13; CDR3: CASSLGGGDEQYF; DNA: TGTGCCAGCAGCTTGGGGGGTGGGGACGAGCAGTACTTC
V: TRBV5-6; size: NA; J: TRBJ2-2; D: NA; length: 13; CDR3: CASEDGNTGELFF; DNA: TGTGCCAGCGAAGACGGGAACACCGGGGAGCTGTTTTTT
V: TRBV5-1; size: NA; J: TRBJ2-7; D: NA; length: 13; CDR3: CASSLESSYEQYF; DNA: TGCGCCAGCAGCTTGGAATCATCCTACGAGCAGTACTTC
V: TRBV18; size: NA; J: TRBJ1-1; D: NA; length: 16; CDR3: CASSPPGQNMNTEAFF; DNA: TGTGCCAGCTCACCACCTGGACAGAACATGAACACTGAAGCTTTCTTT
V: TRBV29-1; size: NA; J: TRBJ2-6; D: NA; length: 15; CDR3: CSVAGDPSGANVLTF; DNA: TGCAGCGTTGCGGGGGATCCCTCTGGGGCCAACGTCCTGACTTTC